This T cell receptor beta chain was sequenced for a study of read filtering for tumor transcriptome and immune sequencing. Study in general: Patients were some 16 male and about 14 female, mean age approximately 60 years, range about 45 to 85. IR-seq gave about 4.05 to 11 million TCR reads per sample; RNA-seq gave roughly 80 to 1,300.

The library was built from around 380 ng RNA with molecular barcoded adaptors for alpha/delta and beta/gamma chains. TCRdb analysed the reads with MiXCR anew, one entry per CDR3 protein. Here the sample spans over 45,000 distinct CDR3 sequences, roughly 20% being singletons. Study-level points and caveats: Dropping single-read clonotypes raised IR-seq and RNA-seq shared-clonotype correlation.

In this sample, this clonotype turned up many times. As yet, its antigen is unknown. Sequencing was done on a sample of a population of CD138-negative cells sorted from bone marrow. This clonotype was sampled from a donor at least 40 years old with multiple myeloma.

The CDR3 DNA is TGTGCCACCAGCAGACACGGTGGGTACACTGAAGCTTTCTTT. Translated, it gives CATSRHGGYTEAFF. V usage is TRBV15 and J usage is TRBJ1-1; the D is unclear. Germline CDR1 and CDR2: LNHNV and YYDKDF (reference sequence). Trimming took off 2 bases at V and 3 bases at J, with 10 bases between the two ends. The CDR3 spans 14 residues.